The 12 T cell receptor beta chains reported below all come from one sample, sequenced in a study of human T cells and chemical hapten exposure. TCRdb analysed the RACE reads with MiXCR anew, one entry per CDR3 protein. This sample has 79,000 or so distinct CDR3 sequences, with about 9.3% found just once. Time point given: patch test 1, 2 weeks after DPC sensitization. The treatment here: therapeutic diphenylcyclopropenone sensitization with weekly scalp DPC. Sequencing was performed on whole blood, taken in connection with sensitization to the hapten diphenylcyclopropenone (DPC). The source is a woman between 50 and 59 years old with alopecia areata. Some clones in this sample may be carry-over from other donors' samples.

A few counts support this clonotype. The gene calls are TRBV28 and TRBJ2-3; 11 positions agree with TRBD2. CDR3 size: 14 residues. Trimming cost V 7 bases and J 2 bases; bases outside gene matches: 2. Looked up from germline, CDR1 is MDHEN and CDR2 is SYDVKM. The CDR3 loop is CASKLAGATDTQYF. The CDR3 bases are TGTGCCAGCAAACTAGCGGGAGCCACAGATACGCAGTATTTT.

This clonotype was detected only a few times. V usage is TRBV3-1 and J usage is TRBJ1-4; 9 bases agree with TRBD1. This CDR3 contains 15 residues. The junction had 4 bases not matched to a gene; V was cut back by 6 bases and J by 2 bases. The germline V gene encodes CDR1 LGHDT and CDR2 YNNKEL (reference sequence). CDR3 coding DNA: TGTGCCAGCAGAAGACAGGGGGAGACTAATGAAAAACTGTTTTTT. Translating it yields CASRRQGETNEKLFF.

This rearrangement joins TRBV4-2 to TRBJ2-5, with 13 bases aligning to TRBD2. CDR1 is LGHNA, CDR2 YNFKEQ, per germline. Losses at the gene ends were 1 base for V and 3 bases for J; bases not matched to a gene: 11. The CDR3 length is 19 residues. For the CDR3, the DNA is TGTGCCAGCAGCCAAGTAATCGGAGGACTAGCGGGAGCGAAAGAGACCCAGTACTTC. Translation: CASSQVIGGLAGAKETQYF.

This clonotype has ten or more counts. The J gene is TRBJ1-1, the V gene TRBV6-5; TRBD1 aligns across 8 bases. V gave up 1 base and J gave up 6 bases; unmatched junction bases: 1. CDR1 and CDR2 (germline): MNHEY, SVGAGI. The CDR3 length is 13 residues. CDR3 loop: CASSYWGQAEAFF. The CDR3 nucleotides are TGTGCCAGCAGTTACTGGGGACAGGCTGAAGCTTTCTTT.

This clonotype was seen at least ten times. The rearrangement uses TRBV5-1 and TRBJ2-6, with unresolved D. Trimming cost V 2 bases and J 0 bases, with 3 bases left between them. The CDR3 contains 14 residues. The germline CDR1 and CDR2 sequences are SGHRS and YFSETQ. CDR3 in amino acids: CASSFPSGANVLTF. The CDR3 DNA reads as TGCGCCAGCAGCTTCCCCTCTGGGGCCAACGTCCTGACTTTC.

CDR3 loop: CASSPLGTRNTEAFF. DNA of the CDR3: TGTGCCAGCTCACCACTCGGGACACGGAACACTGAAGCTTTCTTT. The chain joins TRBV18 to TRBJ1-1; the D gene is possibly TRBD1 (6 bases). V dropped 1 base and J dropped 1 base, with 10 bases sitting between them. The germline V gene encodes CDR1 KGHSH and CDR2 LQKENI. The CDR3 sequence is 15 residues long.

This clonotype was seen a few times. The chain uses TRBV12-5 and TRBJ2-5; unclear D gene. The germline V and J ends were trimmed by 6 bases and 0 bases, with 14 bases remaining between them. CDR1 and CDR2 (germline): LGHNT, FRNRAP. The length of the CDR3 is 15 residues. The CDR3 loop is CASGTIELYQETQYF. Written as DNA, the CDR3 is TGTGCTAGTGGCACCATTGAACTGTACCAAGAGACCCAGTACTTC.

In its sample, this clonotype was seen a few times. V is TRBV4-2 and J is TRBJ2-3, with D unresolved. The CDR3 runs 14 residues. V was trimmed by 4 bases and J by 3 bases, leaving 11 bases between them. From germline, CDR1 is LGHNA and CDR2 YNFKEQ. CDR3 sequence reads: CASSRGVSTDTQYF. The CDR3 bases are TGTGCCAGCAGCCGGGGTGTGAGTACAGATACGCAGTATTTT.

This chain links TRBV18 with TRBJ2-6; D possibly corresponds to TRBD2 (5 bases). CDR3 size: 16 residues. The germline V and J ends were trimmed by 8 bases and 0 bases, with 14 bases remaining between them. The germline CDR1 and CDR2 sequences are KGHSH and LQKENI. CDR3 amino acids: CASTSPTSSGANVLTF. In DNA, the CDR3 is TGTGCCAGCACTAGTCCGACGAGCTCTGGGGCCAACGTCCTGACTTTC.

This clonotype was picked up a small number of times. The rearrangement links TRBV27 to TRBJ1-1; no reliable D call. V was pared by 5 bases and J by 4 bases, with 11 bases between. Per germline, CDR1 MNHEY and CDR2 SMNVEV (reference sequence). The CDR3 totals 13 residues. CDR3 in amino acids: CASSTGKFTEAFF. In nucleotides, the CDR3 is TGTGCCAGCAGTACCGGGAAGTTCACTGAAGCTTTCTTT.

Ten or more counts support this clonotype. V is TRBV6-2 or TRBV6-3 and J is TRBJ2-7; possible D gene TRBD2, 6 bases. V shed 2 bases and J shed 2 bases, with 19 bases lying between them. The CDR3 runs 17 residues. Germline V gene lookup returns CDR1 MNHEY and CDR2 SVGEGT. The CDR3 DNA follows: TGTGCCAGCAGTTACCTTGGTAGGAGGGCAAGGACCTACGAGCAGTACTTC. It is translated as CASSYLGRRARTYEQYF.

The CDR3 reads CASSLDRDTGELFF. CDR3 in DNA: TGTGCCAGCAGCCTGGACAGGGACACCGGGGAGCTGTTTTTT. V and J are TRBV7-2 and TRBJ2-2; TRBD1 aligns across 8 bases. This CDR3 spans 14 amino acids. The V and J ends lost 5 bases and 3 bases, in that order; junction bases with no gene match: 2. Germline V gives CDR1 SGHTA, CDR2 FQGNSA.